Listed here is a single T cell receptor (beta chain). The antigen remains unidentified. This record belongs to a study of PD-1 blockade in classical Hodgkin lymphoma. Findings of the study overall: When set against healthy donors, newly diagnosed patients were reported to show lower baseline TCR diversity.

The method was immunoSEQ multiplex PCR; TCRdb's version includes in-frame clones alone and lacks a portion of them. Of some 70,000 clones in the sample, 93% are singletons; the top ten hold 2% to 3%. The CDR3 runs 11 residues. Per the germline V gene, CDR1 is MDHEN and CDR2 is SYDVKM. With 5 bases removed from V and 9 bases from J, the gap between germline ends came to 11 bases. Time point noted: newly diagnosed, previously untreated cHL patient sample. The chain carries TRBV28 and TRBJ2-7; tentatively, D is TRBD1 (5 bases). The receptor's source is a human donor with classical Hodgkin lymphoma. The source material was peripheral blood mononuclear cells (PBMCs). CDR3 DNA: TGTGCCAGCAGTACCAGGGTAGGGCAGTACTTC. Its protein is CASSTRVGQYF.